A selection of T cell receptor beta chains follows, all from one sample in a study of beta chain features in type 1 diabetes. The assay was immunoSEQ multiplex PCR, and TCRdb's table has in-frame clones only and misses some. The data hold fewer than 300,000 clones, with under 13% observed a single time. Sequences were obtained from naive CD4+ T cells from blood. The receptors were gathered from a man aged 30-40 years with type 1 diabetes. Both conserved end residues are part of each CDR3. The order of the fields is CDR3 protein, V gene, clone size, J gene. A clone size is listed for some rows: how often the clone was seen (once, few, many), or a class if it is expanded.

CASRKPPKYSYNEQFF,TRBV23-1,.,TRBJ2-1
CASSWKPDRDTEAFF,TRBV7-9,few,TRBJ1-1
CASSARQGPYNEQFF,TRBV7-2,few,TRBJ2-1
CASSYRGQGENIQYF,TRBV6-6,.,TRBJ2-4
CASKGLAGAGETQYF,TRBV19,few,TRBJ2-5
CASSSRPSSPGLVSGEQYF,TRBV7-9,.,TRBJ2-7
CASSGRYREKLFF,TRBV6-1,.,TRBJ1-4
CASSLSPGQGAVYEQYF,TRBV28,few,TRBJ2-7
CASSYTNRGYEQYF,TRBV6-6,few,TRBJ2-7
CASSFREKAHGYTF,TRBV7-9,few,TRBJ1-2
CASSHPLRYSSYEQYF,TRBV23-1,.,TRBJ2-7
CASSHLYRDTENTEAFF,TRBV7-6,.,TRBJ1-1
CASSTASNQPQHF,TRBV2,.,TRBJ1-5
CASSPIAGTYNEQFF,TRBV5-1,.,TRBJ2-1
CASTPRGNGYTF,TRBV6-6,.,TRBJ1-2
CASTERDGREYF,TRBV2,.,TRBJ2-7
CSVAGRQGDNGYTF,TRBV29-1,few,TRBJ1-2
CASSQEQDRANYGYTF,TRBV4-2,few,TRBJ1-2
CASSFGEATEAFF,TRBV5-1,few,TRBJ1-1
CASRPGQGGEQYF,TRBV6-6,.,TRBJ2-7